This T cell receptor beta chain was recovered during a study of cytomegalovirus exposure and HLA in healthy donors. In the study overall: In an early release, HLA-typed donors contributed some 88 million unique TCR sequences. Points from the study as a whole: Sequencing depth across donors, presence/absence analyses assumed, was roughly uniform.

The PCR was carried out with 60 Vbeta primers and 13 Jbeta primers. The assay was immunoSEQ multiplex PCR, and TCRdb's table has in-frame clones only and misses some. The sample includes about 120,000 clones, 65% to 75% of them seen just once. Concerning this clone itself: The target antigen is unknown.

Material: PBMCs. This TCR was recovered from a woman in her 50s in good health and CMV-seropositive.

CDR3 nucleotide sequence: TGTGCCAGCTCACCGAACAGGGGTGGCACTGAAGCTTTCTTT. It specifies CASSPNRGGTEAFF. The chain combines TRBV18 with TRBJ1-1; 7 bases map to TRBD1. This CDR3 is built from 14 residues. V lost 3 bases, J lost 4 bases, and 5 bases stayed unmatched. The germline V gene has CDR1 KGHSH and CDR2 LQKENI.